Listed below are T cell receptor beta chains from one sample, sequenced in a study of T cell changes during pregnancy in multiple sclerosis. Sequencing was performed with immunoSEQ multiplex PCR; in TCRdb, only in-frame clones are kept and a portion is missing. The sample has over 50,000 clones; around nine tenths are singletons. Sequencing used CD4+ T cells from peripheral blood mononuclear cells, obtained in the third trimester of pregnancy. These receptors came from a female donor with multiple sclerosis, enrolled in a pregnancy study. Both conserved end residues are part of each CDR3. D genes are given only for firm matches. Not every row has a clone size; where given, it reads once, few, many or a size class.

V	size	J	D	DNA	CDR3
TRBV7-3	few	TRBJ1-6	TRBD1	TGTGCCAGCAGCTCGACAGGGGGCTCACCCCTCCACTTT	CASSSTGGSPLHF
TRBV29-1	-	TRBJ1-2	-	TGCAGCGTTGAGTTCCCAGCCCGACTAGATGGCTACACCTTC	CSVEFPARLDGYTF
TRBV9	-	TRBJ1-6	TRBD1	TGTGCCAGCAGCGTTGGGACAGACCGTTCACCCCTCCACTTT	CASSVGTDRSPLHF
TRBV5-1	-	TRBJ2-3	-	TGCGCCAGCAGCTTGCTGTCCACAGATACGCAGTATTTT	CASSLLSTDTQYF
TRBV7-6	-	TRBJ2-7	TRBD1	TGTGCCAGCAGCTTAGTAACAGGGGCCTACGAGCAGTACTTC	CASSLVTGAYEQYF
TRBV30	-	TRBJ2-7	TRBD1	TGTGCCTGGAGTTCCATCGACAGGGGCCTTTACGAGCAGTACTTC	CAWSSIDRGLYEQYF
TRBV4-2	once	TRBJ1-1	TRBD1	TGTGCCAGCAGCCCCAGGGGGGACACTGAAGCTTTCTTT	CASSPRGDTEAFF
TRBV18	-	TRBJ1-4	-	TGTGCCAGCTCACCATCCCGAGAAACTAATGAAAAACTGTTTTTT	CASSPSRETNEKLFF
TRBV10-2	-	TRBJ1-1	-	TGCGCCAGCAGCCAGGACATAAACACTGAAGCTTTCTTT	CASSQDINTEAFF
TRBV6-6	-	TRBJ1-3	TRBD1	TGTGCCAGCAGGACCTCCAGGGGGCTTGGAAACACCATATATTTT	CASRTSRGLGNTIYF
TRBV7-2	-	TRBJ2-3	-	TGTGCCAGCAGAAGAGGACAGCCAGATACGCAGTATTTT	CASRRGQPDTQYF
TRBV18	-	TRBJ2-7	TRBD1	TGTGCCAGCTCACCCGACAGGGATACCTACGAGCAGTACTTC	CASSPDRDTYEQYF
TRBV4-3	few	TRBJ1-6	TRBD1	TGCGCCAGCAGCCCAGAAAGGCACAGGGGTTCACCCCTCCACTTT	CASSPERHRGSPLHF
TRBV11-3	-	TRBJ2-5	-	TGTGCCAGCAGCTTGAGTCACGGGAGCTATGAGACCCAGTACTTC	CASSLSHGSYETQYF
TRBV7-9	-	TRBJ1-4	-	TGTGCCAGCACCGGGGGAGGGCCAGATAATGAAAAACTGTTTTTT	CASTGGGPDNEKLFF
TRBV27	-	TRBJ2-1	TRBD2	TGTGCCAGTGGGCGGGGGGATCGAGCCTACAATGAGCAGTTCTTC	CASGRGDRAYNEQFF
TRBV4-3	-	TRBJ1-5	-	TGCGCCAGCAGCCAGCAGGCTTATAGCAATCAGCCCCAGCATTTT	CASSQQAYSNQPQHF
TRBV7-2	-	TRBJ2-7	TRBD1	TGTGCCAGCAGCGGAACCGGGACAGGGGGCTTGTACGAGCAGTACTTC	CASSGTGTGGLYEQYF
TRBV11-3	-	TRBJ2-2	-	TGTGCCAGCAGCTTCTACAGGGGAGGAGCCGGGGAGCTGTTTTTT	CASSFYRGGAGELFF
TRBV5-1	-	TRBJ1-3	-	TGCGCCAGCAGCCCGGGACAATCTGGAAACACCATATATTTT	CASSPGQSGNTIYF
TRBV2	few	TRBJ2-7	-	TGTGCCAGCAGTGAAAGACAGAATAGCTACGAGCAGTACTTC	CASSERQNSYEQYF
TRBV5-4	-	TRBJ2-5	-	TGTGCCAGCAGCTTGGGACAGGACAGAAAACAAGAGACCCAGTACTTC	CASSLGQDRKQETQYF
TRBV19	-	TRBJ1-2	-	TGTGCCAGTAGTATAGACTACAGCTATGGCTACACCTTC	CASSIDYSYGYTF
TRBV5-1	-	TRBJ1-1	-	TGCGCCAGCAGCCGGGAAGTCACAGGGTTCGGGAACACTGAAGCTTTCTTT	CASSREVTGFGNTEAFF
TRBV19	-	TRBJ1-1	-	TGTGCCAGTAGGGATTCAGGGATGAACACTGAAGCTTTCTTT	CASRDSGMNTEAFF
TRBV6-5	-	TRBJ2-7	TRBD1	TGTGCCAGCAGTTACTCGGCAGGGGGCTACGAGCAGTACTTC	CASSYSAGGYEQYF
TRBV11-2	once	TRBJ2-7	-	TGTGCCAGCAGATTACATTACGAGCAGTACTTC	CASRLHYEQYF
TRBV19	-	TRBJ1-4	-	TGTGCCAGTAGTATTCGGGAACAAACTAATGAAAAACTGTTTTTT	CASSIREQTNEKLFF
TRBV9	-	TRBJ2-7	-	TGTGCCAGCAGCGCGAGGACTAACTCCTACGAGCAGTACTTC	CASSARTNSYEQYF
TRBV30	-	TRBJ1-3	-	TGTGCCTGGAGTGTACGAGTAGATAGCTCTGGAAACACCATATATTTT	CAWSVRVDSSGNTIYF
TRBV30	-	TRBJ2-1	-	TGTGCCTGGAGTAGGGGTAGCGGAGCTTACAATGAGCAGTTCTTC	CAWSRGSGAYNEQFF
TRBV30	-	TRBJ2-1	TRBD2	TGTGCCTGGAGCCTACGGGGGACTAGTCTGTTCTTC	CAWSLRGTSLFF
TRBV7-8	-	TRBJ2-2	TRBD1	TGTGCCAGCAGCGGCCGACAGGGAACCGGGGAGCTGTTTTTT	CASSGRQGTGELFF
TRBV13	once	TRBJ2-7	TRBD1	TGTGCCAGCAGCTCCTGGGACAGGGGCACGTACGAGCAGTACTTC	CASSSWDRGTYEQYF
TRBV14	-	TRBJ2-1	-	TGTGCCAGCAGCCAAGATTTCGGAGAGGGAGACAATGAGCAGTTCTTC	CASSQDFGEGDNEQFF
TRBV30	-	TRBJ1-1	-	TGTGCCTGGAGTAGGGGGGGGGCCACTGAAGCTTTCTTT	CAWSRGGATEAFF
TRBV2	-	TRBJ2-2	-	TGTGCCAGTGCGACGGGGAACGCCGGGGAGCTGTTTTTT	CASATGNAGELFF
TRBV18	-	TRBJ1-5	-	TGTGCCAGCTCACCGCCCACAGTCCAGACCCAGCATTTT	CASSPPTVQTQHF
TRBV7-9	-	TRBJ1-2	-	TGTGCCAGCAGCCGGGATGTCTATGGCTACACCTTC	CASSRDVYGYTF
TRBV5-1	-	TRBJ1-1	-	TGCGCCAGCAGCCCCCCACAGCCGAACACTGAAGCTTTCTTT	CASSPPQPNTEAFF
TRBV19	-	TRBJ1-2	TRBD1	TGTGCCAGTGGTCGACAGGGTAGCAGAGGCTACACCTTC	CASGRQGSRGYTF
TRBV7-2	-	TRBJ2-1	-	TGTGCCAGCAGCTTCCGTCAAGCGCATGAGCAGTTCTTC	CASSFRQAHEQFF
TRBV5-6	-	TRBJ2-7	-	TGTGCCAGCAGCTTGTGGACAAAAAGGTACGAGCAGTACTTC	CASSLWTKRYEQYF
TRBV7-9	few	TRBJ1-1	TRBD1	TGTGCCAGCAGCTCTCCAGGGGGCGCGAACACTGAAGCTTTCTTT	CASSSPGGANTEAFF
TRBV30	-	TRBJ2-3	TRBD2	TGTGCCTCTGTAGCGGGAGGGAGCACAGATACGCAGTATTTT	CASVAGGSTDTQYF
TRBV5-1	-	TRBJ2-1	TRBD2	TGCGCCAGCAGCTTGGACGGCGGGAGGGGGGATGAGCAGTTCTTC	CASSLDGGRGDEQFF
TRBV5-6	-	TRBJ2-3	-	TGTGCCAGCCCCCTGAGGGTACGGAACACAGATACGCAGTATTTT	CASPLRVRNTDTQYF
TRBV19	-	TRBJ2-3	TRBD1	TGTGCCAGTAGTATCAAGGGGGCAGGCACAGATACGCAGTATTTT	CASSIKGAGTDTQYF
TRBV6-5	-	TRBJ2-3	-	TGTGCCAGCAGTCCAGACAACACAGATACGCAGTATTTT	CASSPDNTDTQYF
TRBV11-1	medium-sized	TRBJ1-2	-	TGTGCCAGCAGCGCCAGGGAAACTAACTATGGCTACACCTTC	CASSARETNYGYTF
TRBV7-2	-	TRBJ2-5	-	TGTGCCAGCAGCTCGCTTAGCGGAGAGACCCAGTACTTC	CASSSLSGETQYF
TRBV27	-	TRBJ2-7	-	TGTGCCAGCAGCTCCTACTACGAGCAGTACTTC	CASSSYYEQYF
TRBV10-3	-	TRBJ1-2	TRBD1	TGTGCCACCAAAACCCGGGACAGGGGATCTGGCTACACCTTC	CATKTRDRGSGYTF
TRBV30	-	TRBJ2-2	TRBD2	TGTGCCTGGAGTGTACAACGGGCGGGAGGAAGCACCGGGGAGCTGTTTTTT	CAWSVQRAGGSTGELFF
TRBV6-5	-	TRBJ2-1	-	TGTGCCAGCCGGCATTTAGCGGCTGAGCAGTTCTTC	CASRHLAAEQFF